What follows are 3 T cell receptor beta chains derived from one specimen sequenced in a study of blood T cell repertoires in COVID-19. The data were produced by immunoSEQ multiplex PCR, yet TCRdb's version contains in-frame clones alone and is incomplete. The sample lists fewer than 150,000 clones; approximately 77% were seen once. The sequenced material came from peripheral blood. The receptors shown here come from a man at least 80 years old with acute or convalescent COVID-19.

This clone occurred a few times. V and J are TRBV7-8 and TRBJ1-6; 8 bases match TRBD1. The trim removed 7 bases at V and 10 bases at J, leaving 9 bases unmatched. Germline V gene lookup returns CDR1 SGHVS and CDR2 FQNEAQ. This CDR3 spans 14 amino acids. CDR3 amino acids: CASTPGQGLSPLHF. Here the CDR3 DNA reads TGTGCCAGCACTCCCGGACAGGGTCTCTCACCCCTCCACTTT.

The chain's CDR3 is CASIPSTGLTDDEQYF. The CDR3 DNA reads as TGTGCCAGCATCCCCTCGACAGGCCTCACGGACGACGAGCAGTACTTC. The V and J genes are TRBV28 and TRBJ2-7; tentatively, D is TRBD1 (6 bases). CDR3 length: 16 amino acids. Trimming took off 7 bases at V and 5 bases at J, with 24 bases between the two ends. Germline CDR1 is MDHEN and CDR2 is SYDVKM.

V gene TRBV5-4 combines with J gene TRBJ2-7; 11 nucleotides align to TRBD2. The CDR3 length is 15 residues. CDR1 SGHNT and CDR2 YYREEE come from the germline V gene (reference sequence). The junction had 9 bases not matched to a gene; V was cut back by 4 bases and J by 6 bases. In DNA form, the CDR3 reads TGTGCCAGCAGCGGTAGCGGGGGGGTTTATTCCGAGCAGTACTTC. As protein: CASSGSGGVYSEQYF. The full variable domain, with the rest looked up from reference TRBV5-4 and TRBJ2-7, is ETGVTQSPTHLIKTRGQQVTLRCSSQSGHNTVSWYQQALGQGPQFIFQYYREEENGRGNFPPRFSGLQFPNYSSELNVNALELDDSALYLCASSGSGGVYSEQYFGPGTRLTVT.